Listed below are T cell receptor beta chains from one sample, sequenced in a study of CD8+ T cells in alopecia areata. Produced via immunoSEQ multiplex PCR; TCRdb's table is partial and in-frame only. The repertoire holds 140,000 or so clones, with more than 55% as singletons. Sequenced: CD8+ T cells sorted from blood. These receptor sequences come from a human donor in good health. The CDR3 runs from the conserved cysteine through the conserved F or W. The D gene is left open where the match is weak. Only part of the rows carry a size: once, few, many, or a class if the clone is expanded.

>TRBJ2-7|NA|TRBV27|NA
CASSPARGSYEQYF
TGTGCCAGCAGTCCGGCGCGGGGTTCCTACGAGCAGTACTTC
>TRBJ1-2|NA|TRBV11-2|NA
CASSPSKGVYGYTF
TGTGCCAGCAGCCCGAGCAAAGGGGTCTATGGCTACACCTTC
>TRBJ2-5|TRBD2|TRBV5-1|NA
CASSLVRRNYGGQETQYF
TGCGCCAGCAGCTTGGTCCGCCGGAACTACGGGGGGCAAGAGACCCAGTACTTC
>TRBJ2-6|TRBD1|TRBV29-1|NA
CSAVTGMSSGANVLTF
TGCAGCGCGGTGACAGGGATGAGCTCTGGGGCCAACGTCCTGACTTTC
>TRBJ1-2|NA|TRBV19|NA
CARTSTLF
TGTGCCAGAACCAGCACGCTTTTC
>TRBJ2-7|NA|TRBV4-1|NA
CASSHGVSDVYEQYF
TGCGCCAGCAGCCACGGGGTAAGCGATGTCTACGAGCAGTACTTC
>TRBJ1-2|NA|TRBV2|few
CASSGRGLDYGYTF
TGTGCCAGCAGTGGCAGGGGTTTAGACTATGGCTACACCTTC
>TRBJ2-7|NA|TRBV5-1|NA
CASSLWPYPYEQYF
TGCGCCAGCAGCTTGTGGCCATACCCCTACGAGCAGTACTTC
>TRBJ1-4|NA|TRBV10-3|few
CAISESEEKLFF
TGTGCCATCAGTGAGTCAGAGGAAAAACTGTTTTTT
>TRBJ1-2|TRBD1|TRBV27|NA
CASRKTGERSGYTF
TGTGCCAGCAGGAAGACAGGGGAGAGGAGTGGCTACACCTTC
>TRBJ1-4|NA|TRBV6-6|NA
CASRARVILFF
TGTGCCAGCAGAGCCAGAGTAATACTGTTTTTT
>TRBJ1-2|TRBD1|TRBV5-1|once
CASSTGQGADGYTF
TGCGCCAGCAGCACGGGACAGGGGGCCGATGGCTACACCTTC
>TRBJ2-3|NA|TRBV11-2|few
CASSLGTDTQYF
TGTGCCAGCAGCTTAGGAACGGATACGCAGTATTTT
>TRBJ2-1|TRBD2|TRBV15|few
CATSTTLAGGSYNEQFF
TGTGCCACCAGCACGACCCTAGCGGGAGGATCCTACAATGAGCAGTTCTTC
>TRBJ2-2|NA|TRBV9|NA
CASSARTEGVSNTGELFF
TGTGCCAGCAGCGCCCGCACCGAGGGAGTCTCGAACACCGGGGAGCTGTTTTTT
>TRBJ2-2|TRBD1|TRBV4-1|many
CASSRGQGDGELFF
TGCGCCAGCAGCCGAGGACAGGGAGACGGGGAGCTGTTTTTT
>TRBJ2-5|NA|TRBV14|NA
CASSGWEETQYF
TGTGCCAGCAGCGGGTGGGAAGAGACCCAGTACTTC
>TRBJ2-1|NA|TRBV25-1|few
CASSDYPSDDGYNEQFF
TGTGCCAGCAGTGATTATCCCTCCGACGACGGTTACAATGAGCAGTTCTTC
>TRBJ2-7|NA|TRBV5-4|NA
CASSLVGAHEQYF
TGTGCCAGCAGCTTGGTGGGAGCTCACGAGCAGTACTTC
>TRBJ1-1|NA|TRBV14|NA
CASSQGQNTEAFF
TGTGCCAGCAGCCAAGGGCAGAACACTGAAGCTTTCTTT
>TRBJ2-1|TRBD1|TRBV4-1|NA
CASSYRQGQGNEQFF
TGCGCCAGCAGCTACAGACAGGGGCAGGGCAATGAGCAGTTCTTC
>TRBJ2-1|TRBD1|TRBV9|medium-sized
CASSGDRGNEQFF
TGTGCCAGCAGCGGGGACAGGGGAAATGAGCAGTTCTTC
>TRBJ2-3|NA|TRBV7-9|NA
CASSPMEGTDTQYF
TGTGCCAGCAGCCCTATGGAGGGGACAGATACGCAGTATTTT
>TRBJ1-2|NA|TRBV2|few
CATFVGRANYGYTF
TGTGCCACCTTCGTGGGCAGAGCTAACTATGGCTACACCTTC
>TRBJ1-1|NA|TRBV2|NA
CASTLDGMNTEAFF
TGTGCCAGCACCCTAGACGGAATGAACACTGAAGCTTTCTTT
>TRBJ1-4|TRBD1|TRBV5-1|NA
CASSGDSEKLFF
TGCGCCAGCAGCGGGGACAGCGAAAAACTGTTTTTT
>TRBJ2-4|NA|TRBV2|NA
CASSEGEGAAKNIQYF
TGTGCCAGCAGTGAAGGTGAGGGAGCGGCCAAAAACATTCAGTACTTC
>TRBJ2-7|NA|TRBV11-2|few
CASSLGNYEQYF
TGTGCCAGCAGCTTAGGGAACTACGAGCAGTACTTC
>TRBJ2-7|TRBD2|TRBV13|few
CASSSRTSGKSYEQYF
TGTGCCAGCAGCTCCAGGACTAGCGGGAAATCCTACGAGCAGTACTTC
>TRBJ1-5|NA|TRBV11-2|NA
CASSLGLVQPQHF
TGTGCCAGCAGCTTAGGCTTGGTACAGCCCCAGCATTTT
>TRBJ2-5|NA|TRBV7-8|NA
CASSSGQSFQETQYF
TGTGCCAGCAGCTCAGGGCAGAGCTTCCAAGAGACCCAGTACTTC
>TRBJ2-3|TRBD2|TRBV5-6|few
CASRALAGGLNTQYF
TGTGCCAGCAGGGCACTAGCGGGAGGGTTGAATACGCAGTATTTT
>TRBJ2-1|TRBD2|TRBV7-9|NA
CASSTSEAGGTSYNEQFF
TGTGCCAGCAGCACCAGTGAGGCGGGGGGTACTTCCTACAATGAGCAGTTCTTC
>TRBJ1-5|NA|TRBV27|NA
CASSSGDSNQPQHF
TGTGCCAGCAGTTCTGGGGATAGCAATCAGCCCCAGCATTTT
>TRBJ2-7|TRBD1|TRBV11-2|NA
CASSLGTGNLYEQYF
TGTGCCAGCAGCCTAGGGACAGGGAATCTCTACGAGCAGTACTTC
>TRBJ1-4|NA|TRBV2|NA
CASSDFADWRNEKLFF
TGTGCCAGCAGTGATTTTGCAGATTGGCGGAATGAAAAACTGTTTTTT
>TRBJ2-1|NA|TRBV7-6|NA
CASSYSHRHEQFF
TGTGCCAGCAGCTATTCCCATCGGCATGAGCAGTTCTTC
>TRBJ2-7|NA|TRBV19|few
CASSLYGDNAYEQYF
TGTGCCAGTAGTTTGTATGGGGACAACGCCTACGAGCAGTACTTC
>TRBJ2-2|NA|TRBV5-5|NA
CASSFQGMELFF
TGTGCCAGCAGCTTCCAAGGGATGGAGCTGTTTTTT
>TRBJ2-7|TRBD1|TRBV6-1|NA
CASSEDDTGGYEQYF
TGTGCCAGCAGTGAAGACGATACAGGGGGATACGAGCAGTACTTC
>TRBJ2-3|NA|TRBV29-1|NA
CSAEGDTQYF
TGCAGCGCTGAGGGCGATACGCAGTATTTT
>TRBJ1-2|NA|TRBV29-1|NA
CSVETRENGYTF
TGCAGCGTTGAGACGCGTGAGAATGGCTACACCTTC
>TRBJ2-7|TRBD1|TRBV4-1|NA
CASSQTSGGRYEQYF
TGCGCCAGCAGCCAAACGTCAGGGGGTAGATACGAGCAGTACTTC
>TRBJ2-1|NA|TRBV5-1|NA
CASSRGSSLGDEQFF
TGCGCCAGCAGCCGAGGTTCATCATTAGGTGATGAGCAGTTCTTC
>TRBJ2-3|NA|TRBV20-1|once
CSARHIDTQYF
TGCAGTGCTAGACATATAGATACGCAGTATTTT
>TRBJ1-1|NA|TRBV5-1|once
CASSLLVGTEAFF
TGCGCCAGCAGCTTGCTCGTGGGCACTGAAGCTTTCTTT
>TRBJ2-7|NA|TRBV9|NA
CASSEGDLDYEQYF
TGTGCCAGCAGCGAGGGGGACCTCGACTACGAGCAGTACTTC
>TRBJ2-1|TRBD1|TRBV7-9|NA
CASERQGYNEQFF
TGTGCCAGCGAACGACAGGGATACAATGAGCAGTTCTTC
>TRBJ2-7|NA|TRBV7-9|few
CASSLADRYEQYF
TGTGCCAGCAGCTTAGCTGATCGCTACGAGCAGTACTTC
>TRBJ2-5|TRBD2|TRBV29-1|few
CSVVKLAGLETQYF
TGCAGCGTTGTGAAGCTAGCGGGATTGGAGACCCAGTACTTC